This T cell receptor beta chain emerged from a study of blood T cell repertoires in COVID-19. TCRdb keeps only in-frame clones here, not all; method: immunoSEQ multiplex PCR. The sample records 300,000 to 350,000 clones, about 87% being singletons. The study drew participants aged about 18 to 89 years from about two dozen US areas. The CDR3 is made up of 15 amino acids. The V gene's germline CDR1 is SGHAT and CDR2 FQNNGV. The V end was cut by 0 bases, the J end by 4 bases, with 11 bases between. This receptor was identified in a man aged 25-40 years who had recovered from COVID-19. The chain combines TRBV11-2 with TRBJ2-3, with D tentatively TRBD2 (7 bases). Sequencing used PBMCs or T cells enriched from blood (not recorded which). The CDR3 is CASSLDGGLADTQYF. The CDR3 bases are TGTGCCAGCAGCTTAGACGGGGGGCTTGCAGATACGCAGTATTTT.